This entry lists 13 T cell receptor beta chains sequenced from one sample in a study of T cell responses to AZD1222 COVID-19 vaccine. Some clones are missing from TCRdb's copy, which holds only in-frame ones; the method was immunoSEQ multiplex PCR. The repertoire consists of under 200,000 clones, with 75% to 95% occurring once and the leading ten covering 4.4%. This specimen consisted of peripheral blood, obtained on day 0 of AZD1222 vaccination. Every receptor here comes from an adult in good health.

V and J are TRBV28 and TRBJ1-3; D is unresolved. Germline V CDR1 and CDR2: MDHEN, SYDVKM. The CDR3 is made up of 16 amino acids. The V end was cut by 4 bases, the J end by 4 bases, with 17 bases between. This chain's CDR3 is CASSSPGPPGGNTIYF. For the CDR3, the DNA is TGTGCCAGCAGTTCCCCAGGCCCACCGGGGGGAAACACCATATATTTT.

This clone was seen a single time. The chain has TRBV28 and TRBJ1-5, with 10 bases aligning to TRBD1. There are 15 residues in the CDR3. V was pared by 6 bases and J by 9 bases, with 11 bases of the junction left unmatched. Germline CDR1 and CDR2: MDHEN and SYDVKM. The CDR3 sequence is CASRARGGQGLPQHF. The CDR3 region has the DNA TGTGCCAGCAGGGCTCGAGGGGGACAGGGGCTGCCCCAGCATTTT.

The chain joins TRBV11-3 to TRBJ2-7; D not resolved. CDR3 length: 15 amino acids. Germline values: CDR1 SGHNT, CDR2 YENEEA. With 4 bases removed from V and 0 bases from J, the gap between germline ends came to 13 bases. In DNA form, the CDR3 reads TGTGCCAGCAGCTCACCAGTGGATAGCTCCTACGAGCAGTACTTC. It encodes CASSSPVDSSYEQYF. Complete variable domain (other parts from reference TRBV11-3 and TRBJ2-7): EAGVVQSPRYKIIEKKQPVAFWCNPISGHNTLYWYLQNLGQGPELLIRYENEEAVDDSQLPKDRFSAERLKGVDSTLKIQPAELGDSAVYLCASSSPVDSSYEQYFGPGTRLTVT.

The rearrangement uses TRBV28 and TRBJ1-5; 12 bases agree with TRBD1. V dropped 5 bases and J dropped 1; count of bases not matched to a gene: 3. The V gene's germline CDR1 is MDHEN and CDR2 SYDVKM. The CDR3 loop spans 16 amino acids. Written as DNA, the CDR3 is TGTGCCAGCAGTCGGGACAGGGGGCCCAGCAATCAGCCCCAGCATTTT. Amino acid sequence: CASSRDRGPSNQPQHF.

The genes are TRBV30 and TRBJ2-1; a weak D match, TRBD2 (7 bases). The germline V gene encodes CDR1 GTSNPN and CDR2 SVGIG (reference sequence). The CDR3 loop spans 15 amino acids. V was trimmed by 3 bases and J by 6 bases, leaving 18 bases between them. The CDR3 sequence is CAWSPGDYTSNEQFF. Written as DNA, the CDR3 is TGTGCCTGGAGCCCAGGGGACTATACTTCCAATGAGCAGTTCTTC.

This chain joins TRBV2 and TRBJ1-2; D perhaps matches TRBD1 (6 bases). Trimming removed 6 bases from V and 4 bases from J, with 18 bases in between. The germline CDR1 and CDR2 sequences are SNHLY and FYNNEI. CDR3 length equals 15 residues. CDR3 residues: CASSADLGAAYGYTF. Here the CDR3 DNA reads TGTGCCAGCAGCGCTGACTTGGGGGCGGCCTATGGCTACACCTTC.

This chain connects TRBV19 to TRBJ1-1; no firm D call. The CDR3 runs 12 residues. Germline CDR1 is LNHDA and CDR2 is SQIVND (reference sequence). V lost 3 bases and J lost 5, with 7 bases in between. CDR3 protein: CASSMRKTEAFF. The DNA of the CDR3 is TGTGCCAGTAGTATGCGGAAAACTGAAGCTTTCTTT.

CDR3 region: CASSLRQLYTEAFF. Here the CDR3 DNA reads TGTGCCAGCAGCTTGAGGCAGCTATACACTGAAGCTTTCTTT. J is TRBJ1-1 and V is TRBV5-8; D gene uncertain. The CDR3 runs to 14 residues. Germline lookup yields CDR1 SGHTS and CDR2 YDEGEE. V was shortened by 1 base and J by 3 bases, with 10 bases between the two germline ends.

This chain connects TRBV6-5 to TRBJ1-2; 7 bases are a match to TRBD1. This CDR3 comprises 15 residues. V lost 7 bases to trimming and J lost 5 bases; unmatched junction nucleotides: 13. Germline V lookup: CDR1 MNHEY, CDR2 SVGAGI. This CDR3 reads CASNFRDSQPYGYTF. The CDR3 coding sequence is TGTGCCAGCAACTTCCGGGACAGTCAACCATATGGCTACACCTTC.

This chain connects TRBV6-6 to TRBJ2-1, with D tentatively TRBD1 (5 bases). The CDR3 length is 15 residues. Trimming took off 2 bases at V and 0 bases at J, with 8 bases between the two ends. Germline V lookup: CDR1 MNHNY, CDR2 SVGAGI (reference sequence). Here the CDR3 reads CASSYQGSSYNEQFF. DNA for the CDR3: TGTGCCAGCAGTTACCAGGGAAGCTCCTACAATGAGCAGTTCTTC.

CDR3 sequence: CASSSRPGTRIGYTF. CDR3 DNA: TGTGCCAGCTCGTCTAGGCCTGGTACGAGGATTGGCTACACCTTC. The V call is TRBV18, the J call TRBJ1-2; D not resolved. Trimming removed 6 bases from V and 7 bases from J, with 21 bases in between. In germline, CDR1 is KGHSH, CDR2 LQKENI. This CDR3 comprises 15 residues.

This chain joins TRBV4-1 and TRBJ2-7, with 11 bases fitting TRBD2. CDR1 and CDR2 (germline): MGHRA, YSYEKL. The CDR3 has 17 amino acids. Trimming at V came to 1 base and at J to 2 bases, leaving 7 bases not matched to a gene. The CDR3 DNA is TGCGCCAGCAGCCAAGGGACTAGCGGGCAACACGCCTACGAGCAGTACTTC. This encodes CASSQGTSGQHAYEQYF.

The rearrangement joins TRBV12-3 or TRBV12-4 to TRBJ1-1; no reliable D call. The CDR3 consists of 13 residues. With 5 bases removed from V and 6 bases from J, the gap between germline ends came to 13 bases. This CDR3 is CASSITGLAEAFF. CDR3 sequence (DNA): TGTGCCAGCAGTATTACCGGGCTAGCTGAAGCTTTCTTT.